Listed below are T cell receptor beta chains from one sample, sequenced in a study of identical twins. TCRdb re-derived calls from the 5' RACE reads in MiXCR, one entry per CDR3 protein. The sample lists roughly 500,000 distinct CDR3 sequences; about 20% were seen once. Another study also made use of these data, one on T cells expressing NK-cell markers.

Sequenced sample: CD4+ T cells sorted from blood. The source is a woman under 30 in good health. Both conserved end residues are part of each CDR3. Each record gives: clone size, D gene, V gene, J gene, CDR3 protein, CDR3 DNA. A D gene is named only where the DNA matches it firmly. Only some rows state a clone size, as once, few, many or a class for expanded clones.

NA	NA	TRBV6-1	TRBJ2-1	CASSREGRVSYNEQFF	TGTGCCAGCAGTCGAGAGGGAAGGGTCTCCTACAATGAGCAGTTCTTC
many	TRBD1	TRBV3-1	TRBJ2-5	CASSRGTEETQYF	TGTGCCAGCAGCCGTGGGACAGAAGAGACCCAGTACTTC
many	NA	TRBV20-1	TRBJ1-5	CSARGDRNQPQHF	TGCAGTGCTAGGGGAGACCGGAATCAGCCCCAGCATTTT
NA	NA	TRBV10-3	TRBJ2-1	CAISEQLYNEQFF	TGTGCCATCAGTGAACAGCTTTACAATGAGCAGTTCTTC
few	NA	TRBV5-1	TRBJ2-3	CASSPQRRDTQYF	TGCGCCAGCAGCCCTCAGAGAAGGGATACGCAGTATTTT
many	TRBD2	TRBV20-1	TRBJ2-5	CSARDWREGLETQYF	TGCAGTGCTAGAGATTGGAGGGAGGGGTTGGAGACCCAGTACTTC
NA	NA	TRBV20-1	TRBJ2-3	CSAREASSTQYF	TGCAGTGCTAGAGAGGCTAGCAGTACGCAGTATTTT
few	NA	TRBV20-1	TRBJ2-3	CSAKRGARTDTQYF	TGCAGTGCTAAGAGGGGGGCCCGCACAGATACGCAGTATTTT
NA	TRBD1	TRBV5-6	TRBJ2-2	CASSLGGQTGELFF	TGTGCCAGCAGCTTGGGGGGACAGACCGGGGAGCTGTTTTTT
few	NA	TRBV2	TRBJ1-2	CASARDSGYTF	TGTGCCAGCGCCAGGGACTCTGGCTACACCTTC
few	TRBD2	TRBV20-1	TRBJ2-5	CSANQAGGGKTQYF	TGCAGTGCTAATCAAGCGGGAGGGGGGAAGACCCAGTACTTC
NA	TRBD1	TRBV5-1	TRBJ2-3	CASSPGQLSDTQYF	TGCGCCAGCAGCCCGGGACAGCTTTCAGATACGCAGTATTTT
NA	NA	TRBV20-1	TRBJ1-1	CSASSHMNTEAFF	TGCAGTGCTAGTAGCCACATGAACACTGAAGCTTTCTTT
few	NA	TRBV6-2/TRBV6-3	TRBJ2-5	CASSDGGLAGETQYF	TGTGCCAGCAGCGACGGGGGTCTCGCGGGAGAGACCCAGTACTTC
many	NA	TRBV13	TRBJ1-1	CASSARPRGNTEAFF	TGTGCCAGCAGCGCCCGCCCCCGGGGGAACACTGAAGCTTTCTTT
NA	NA	TRBV7-2	TRBJ2-1	CASSLMRGHSWFF	TGTGCCAGCAGCTTAATGCGGGGGCACAGTTGGTTCTTC
few	NA	TRBV19	TRBJ1-2	CASSTGSNYGYTF	TGTGCCAGTAGTACAGGTTCTAACTATGGCTACACCTTC
NA	TRBD1	TRBV20-1	TRBJ2-1	CSARDAGQGRNEQFF	TGCAGTGCTAGAGATGCTGGACAGGGGAGGAATGAGCAGTTCTTC
few	NA	TRBV7-3	TRBJ1-1	CASSLLGTSNTEAFF	TGTGCCAGCAGCTTATTGGGAACGTCGAACACTGAAGCTTTCTTT
NA	TRBD1	TRBV2	TRBJ2-7	CASSGDRAEQYF	TGTGCCAGCAGTGGGGACAGGGCCGAGCAGTACTTC
NA	NA	TRBV20-1	TRBJ1-3	CSARTDRGNTIYF	TGCAGTGCTAGAACCGATCGTGGAAACACCATATATTTT
many	NA	TRBV5-6	TRBJ2-4	CASSFRTTSIAKNIQYF	TGTGCCAGCAGCTTTCGGACGACCTCGATAGCCAAAAACATTCAGTACTTC
NA	NA	TRBV2	TRBJ2-7	CASSPYLSVLGYF	TGTGCCAGCAGCCCCTACCTCTCCGTTTTGGGGTACTTC
NA	TRBD1	TRBV20-1	TRBJ2-1	CSAVPLARGRRHNEQFF	TGCAGTGCTGTCCCTCTTGCGAGGGGGCGGAGACACAATGAGCAGTTCTTC
few	NA	TRBV20-1	TRBJ1-2	CSARNLQVGGSGYTF	TGCAGTGCTAGAAATCTTCAGGTGGGGGGCTCTGGCTACACCTTC
few	NA	TRBV11-3	TRBJ2-3	CASSSPAEGNTQYF	TGTGCCAGCAGCTCCCCAGCGGAGGGGAATACGCAGTATTTT
NA	TRBD2	TRBV20-1	TRBJ2-2	CSARDPGRAGELFF	TGCAGTGCTAGAGACCCTGGGAGGGCCGGGGAGCTGTTTTTT
medium-sized	TRBD2	TRBV20-1	TRBJ2-2	CSAVGLANTGELFF	TGCAGTGCCGTGGGACTAGCGAACACCGGGGAGCTGTTTTTT
NA	TRBD2	TRBV11-2	TRBJ2-7	CASSTLWGGRRTYEQYF	TGTGCCAGCAGCACCCTTTGGGGCGGGAGGCGGACCTACGAGCAGTACTTC
few	NA	TRBV20-1	TRBJ2-1	CSARVSSNNEQFF	TGCAGTGCTAGAGTGAGCAGCAACAATGAGCAGTTCTTC
many	TRBD2	TRBV20-1	TRBJ2-1	CSAFSLAGGGYNEQFF	TGCAGTGCTTTTTCCCTAGCGGGAGGGGGGTACAATGAGCAGTTCTTC
NA	TRBD1	TRBV7-4	TRBJ1-2	CARGQDLNYGYTF	TGTGCCAGGGGACAGGACCTTAACTATGGCTACACCTTC
few	NA	TRBV5-1	TRBJ1-1	CASSSDENTEAFF	TGCGCCAGCAGCTCCGACGAGAACACTGAAGCTTTCTTT
NA	NA	TRBV20-1	TRBJ2-3	CSARDGRPDTQYF	TGCAGTGCTAGAGATGGTAGGCCAGATACGCAGTATTTT